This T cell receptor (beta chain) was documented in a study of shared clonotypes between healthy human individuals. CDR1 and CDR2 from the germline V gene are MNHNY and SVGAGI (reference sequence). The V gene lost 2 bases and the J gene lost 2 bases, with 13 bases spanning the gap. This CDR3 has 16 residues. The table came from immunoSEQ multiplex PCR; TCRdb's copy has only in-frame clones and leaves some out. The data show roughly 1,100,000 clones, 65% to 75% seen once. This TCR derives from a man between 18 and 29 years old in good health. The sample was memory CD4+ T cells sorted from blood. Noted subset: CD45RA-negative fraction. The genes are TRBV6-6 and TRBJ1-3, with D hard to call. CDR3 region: CASSYDGEFPGNTIYF. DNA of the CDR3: TGTGCCAGCAGTTACGATGGGGAATTCCCTGGAAACACCATATATTTT.